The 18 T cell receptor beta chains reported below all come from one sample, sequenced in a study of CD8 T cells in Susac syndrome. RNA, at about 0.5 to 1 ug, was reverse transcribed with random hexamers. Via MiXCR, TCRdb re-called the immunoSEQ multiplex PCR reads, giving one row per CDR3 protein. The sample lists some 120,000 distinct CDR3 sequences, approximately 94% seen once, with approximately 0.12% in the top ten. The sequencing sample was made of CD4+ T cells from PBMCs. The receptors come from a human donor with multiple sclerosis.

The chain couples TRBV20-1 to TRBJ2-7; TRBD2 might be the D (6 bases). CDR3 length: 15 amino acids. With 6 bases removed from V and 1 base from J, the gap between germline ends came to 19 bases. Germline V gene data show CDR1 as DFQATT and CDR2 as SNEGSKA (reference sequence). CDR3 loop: CSASVGSGSSYEQYF. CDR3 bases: TGCAGTGCCTCGGTCGGGAGCGGATCTTCCTACGAGCAGTACTTC.

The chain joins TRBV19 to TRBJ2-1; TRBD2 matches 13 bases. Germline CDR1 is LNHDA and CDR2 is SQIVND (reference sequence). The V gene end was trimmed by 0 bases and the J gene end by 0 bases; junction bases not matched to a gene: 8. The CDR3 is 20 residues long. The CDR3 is CASSIDPLAGGPLSYNEQFF. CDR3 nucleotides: TGTGCCAGTAGTATAGACCCACTAGCGGGAGGGCCCCTCTCCTACAATGAGCAGTTCTTC. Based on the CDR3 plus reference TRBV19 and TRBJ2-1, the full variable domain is DGGITQSPKYLFRKEGQNVTLSCEQNLNHDAMYWYRQDPGQGLRLIYYSQIVNDFQKGDIAEGYSVSREKKESFPLTVTSAQKNPTAFYLCASSIDPLAGGPLSYNEQFFGPGTRLTVL.

CDR3 residues: CASSPLRADTEAFF. CDR3 DNA: TGTGCCAGCTCACCCCTGCGGGCGGACACTGAAGCTTTCTTT. This chain uses TRBV18 with TRBJ1-1; D not resolved. CDR1 KGHSH and CDR2 LQKENI come from the germline V gene. V was clipped by 3 bases and J by 3 bases, with 11 bases between them. The CDR3 extends over 14 amino acids.

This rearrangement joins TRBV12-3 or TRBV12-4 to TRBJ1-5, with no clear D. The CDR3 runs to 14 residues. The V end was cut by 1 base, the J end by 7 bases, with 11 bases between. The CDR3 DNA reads TGTGCCAGCAGTTTAGAACTCGCGAGCCAGCCCCAGCATTTT. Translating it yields CASSLELASQPQHF.

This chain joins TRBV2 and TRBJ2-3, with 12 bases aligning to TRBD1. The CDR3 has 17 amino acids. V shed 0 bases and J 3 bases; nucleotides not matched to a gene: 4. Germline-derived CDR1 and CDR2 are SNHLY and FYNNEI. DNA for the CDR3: TGTGCCAGCAGTGAAGCGGGACAGGGGGCGTTGACAGATACGCAGTATTTT. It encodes CASSEAGQGALTDTQYF. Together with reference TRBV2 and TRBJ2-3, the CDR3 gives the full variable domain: EPEVTQTPSHQVTQMGQEVILRCVPISNHLYFYWYRQILGQKVEFLVSFYNNEISEKSEIFDDQFSVERPDGSNFTLKIRSTKLEDSAMYFCASSEAGQGALTDTQYFGPGTRLTVL.

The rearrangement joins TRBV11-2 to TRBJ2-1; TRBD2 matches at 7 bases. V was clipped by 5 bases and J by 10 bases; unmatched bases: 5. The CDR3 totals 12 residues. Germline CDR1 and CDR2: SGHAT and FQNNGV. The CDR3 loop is CASSGPSGEQFF. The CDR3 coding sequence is TGTGCCAGCAGCGGGCCTAGCGGAGAGCAGTTCTTC.

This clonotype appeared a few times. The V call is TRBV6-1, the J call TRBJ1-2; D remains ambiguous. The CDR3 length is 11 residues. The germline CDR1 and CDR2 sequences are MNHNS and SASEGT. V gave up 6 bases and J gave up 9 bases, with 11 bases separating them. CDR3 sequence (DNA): TGTGCCAGCAGGGACCTGAAAAGCTACACCTTC. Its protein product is CASRDLKSYTF.

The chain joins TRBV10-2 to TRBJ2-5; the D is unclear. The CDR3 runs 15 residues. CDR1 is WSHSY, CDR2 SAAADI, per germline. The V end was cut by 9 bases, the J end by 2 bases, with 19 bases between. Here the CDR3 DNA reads TGCGCCAGTTGGGTGGGTAGGGTCGGTCAAGAGACCCAGTACTTC. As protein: CASWVGRVGQETQYF.

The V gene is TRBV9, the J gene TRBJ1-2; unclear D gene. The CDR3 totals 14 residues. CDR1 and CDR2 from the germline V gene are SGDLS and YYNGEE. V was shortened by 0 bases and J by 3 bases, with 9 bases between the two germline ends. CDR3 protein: CASSVEAGDYGYTF. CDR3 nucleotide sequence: TGTGCCAGCAGCGTAGAAGCCGGGGACTATGGCTACACCTTC.

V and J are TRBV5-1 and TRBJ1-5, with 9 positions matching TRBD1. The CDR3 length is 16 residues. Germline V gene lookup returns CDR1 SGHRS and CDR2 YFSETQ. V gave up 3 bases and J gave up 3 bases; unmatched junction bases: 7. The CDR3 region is CASSSPGQGLNQPQHF. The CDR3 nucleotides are TGCGCCAGCAGCTCCCCGGGACAGGGACTCAATCAGCCCCAGCATTTT.

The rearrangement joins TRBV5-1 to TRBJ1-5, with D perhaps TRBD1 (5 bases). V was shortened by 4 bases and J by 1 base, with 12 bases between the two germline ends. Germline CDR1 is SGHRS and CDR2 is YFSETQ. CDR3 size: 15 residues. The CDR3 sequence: CASSPWGESNQPQHF. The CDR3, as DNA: TGCGCCAGCAGCCCCTGGGGGGAGAGCAATCAGCCCCAGCATTTT.

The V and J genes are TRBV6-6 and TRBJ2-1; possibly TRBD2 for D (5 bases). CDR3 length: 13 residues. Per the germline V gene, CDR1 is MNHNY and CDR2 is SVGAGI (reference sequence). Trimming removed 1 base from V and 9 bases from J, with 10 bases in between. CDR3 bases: TGTGCCAGCAGTTACTTTGTGGGGAGTGAGCAGTTCTTC. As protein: CASSYFVGSEQFF.

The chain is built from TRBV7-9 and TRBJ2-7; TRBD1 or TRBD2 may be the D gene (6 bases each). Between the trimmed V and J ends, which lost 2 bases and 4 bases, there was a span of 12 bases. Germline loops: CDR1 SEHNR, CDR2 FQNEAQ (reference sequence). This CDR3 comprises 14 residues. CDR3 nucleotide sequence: TGTGCCAGCAGCTTAACCGGGGGCAATTACGAGCAGTACTTC. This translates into CASSLTGGNYEQYF.

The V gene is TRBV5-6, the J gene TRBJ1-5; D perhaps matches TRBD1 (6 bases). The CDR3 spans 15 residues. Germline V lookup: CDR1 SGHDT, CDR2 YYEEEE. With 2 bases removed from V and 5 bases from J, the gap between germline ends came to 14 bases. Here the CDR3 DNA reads TGTGCCAGCAGCTTACGGGGCAGGGGTGATCAGCCCCAGCATTTT. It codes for CASSLRGRGDQPQHF.

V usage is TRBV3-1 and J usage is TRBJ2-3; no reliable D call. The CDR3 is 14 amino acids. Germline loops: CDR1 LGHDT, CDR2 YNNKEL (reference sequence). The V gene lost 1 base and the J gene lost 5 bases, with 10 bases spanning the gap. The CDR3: CASSQVGREDTQYF. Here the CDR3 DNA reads TGTGCCAGCAGCCAAGTTGGTAGGGAAGATACGCAGTATTTT.

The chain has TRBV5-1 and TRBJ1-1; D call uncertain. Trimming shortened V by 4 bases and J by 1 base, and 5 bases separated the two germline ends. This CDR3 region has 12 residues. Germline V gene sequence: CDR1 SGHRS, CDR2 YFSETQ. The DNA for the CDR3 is TGCGCCAGCAGCACAAAGAACACTGAAGCTTTCTTT. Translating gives CASSTKNTEAFF.

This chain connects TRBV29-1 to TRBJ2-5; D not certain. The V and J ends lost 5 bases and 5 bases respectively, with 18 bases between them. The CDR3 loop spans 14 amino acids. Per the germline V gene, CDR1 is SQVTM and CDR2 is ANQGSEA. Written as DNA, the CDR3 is TGCAGCGTTCCCACCTCAGGACGTTGGGAGACCCAGTACTTC. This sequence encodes CSVPTSGRWETQYF.

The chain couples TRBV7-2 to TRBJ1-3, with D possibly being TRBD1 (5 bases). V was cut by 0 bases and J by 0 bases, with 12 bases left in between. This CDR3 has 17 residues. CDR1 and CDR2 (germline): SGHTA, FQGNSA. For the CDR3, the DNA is TGTGCCAGCAGCTTAGCGCCGCAGGGAAGCTCTGGAAACACCATATATTTT. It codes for CASSLAPQGSSGNTIYF.